This passage covers 21 T cell receptor beta chains from one sample sequenced in a study of cytomegalovirus exposure and HLA in healthy donors. Vbeta (60) and Jbeta (13) primers were used in the PCR. The protocol was immunoSEQ multiplex PCR, while the TCRdb copy is restricted to in-frame clones and leaves out a portion. The data show 100,000 to 150,000 clones, roughly four fifths seen once. The material sequenced was PBMCs. These receptors were obtained from a woman between 45 and 65 years old in good health and CMV-seronegative.

This chain links TRBV4-3 with TRBJ2-5; 8 bases agree with TRBD2. Germline-derived CDR1 and CDR2 are LGHNA and YSLEER. J was trimmed by 9 bases and V by 1 base; bases with no gene match: 10. The CDR3 spans 15 residues. Written as DNA, the CDR3 is TGCGCCAGCAGCCAAGGTTATGGCGGGAGGAGGCCCCAGTACTTC. This sequence encodes CASSQGYGGRRPQYF.

The rearrangement links TRBV5-8 to TRBJ1-2, with a possible D match to TRBD1 (5 bases). Germline V gives CDR1 SGHTS, CDR2 YDEGEE. V was cut by 0 bases and J by 4 bases, with 16 bases left in between. The CDR3 is 16 residues long. CDR3 coding DNA: TGTGCCAGCAGCTTGGACCCCAGGGCGGGGGTCTATGGCTACACCTTC. Amino acids: CASSLDPRAGVYGYTF. The whole variable domain, remainder taken from reference TRBV5-8 and TRBJ1-2, is EAGVTQSPTHLIKTRGQQATLRCSPISGHTSVYWYQQALGLGLQFLLWYDEGEERNRGNFPPRFSGRQFPNYSSELNVNALELEDSALYLCASSLDPRAGVYGYTFGSGTRLTVV.

V gene TRBV6-5 combines with J gene TRBJ2-7, with 11 nucleotides matching TRBD1. Germline lookup yields CDR1 MNHEY and CDR2 SVGAGI. V lost 11 bases and J lost 4; bases outside the gene matches: 4. This CDR3 spans 12 amino acids. As DNA, the CDR3 is TGTGCCGCCGGGACAGGGGGGTACGAGCAGTACGTC. This translates into CAAGTGGYEQYV.

This chain connects TRBV7-9 to TRBJ2-5, with 10 positions matching TRBD1. Germline assignment: CDR1 SEHNR and CDR2 FQNEAQ (reference sequence). CDR3 length: 18 residues. The trim removed 4 bases at V and 1 base at J, leaving 12 bases unmatched. The CDR3 region is CASSSSTGTGDVQETQYF. The CDR3 DNA reads as TGTGCCAGCAGCTCGAGTACCGGGACAGGGGATGTCCAAGAGACCCAGTACTTC.

The chain recombines TRBV10-3 with TRBJ2-1; the D is unclear. CDR3 length equals 14 residues. Germline V lookup: CDR1 ENHRY, CDR2 SYGVKD. The germline V and J ends were trimmed by 6 bases and 9 bases, with 18 bases remaining between them. CDR3 loop: CAISRVLSSGEQFF. The CDR3 nucleotides are TGTGCCATCAGCAGAGTCCTTAGCAGTGGTGAGCAGTTCTTC.

This CDR3 reads CASSPQGQESRPQHF. The CDR3 DNA is TGTGCCAGCAGCCCACAGGGACAGGAGTCCCGACCCCAGCATTTT. The chain recombines TRBV7-9 with TRBJ1-5; 8 bases are shared with TRBD1. The J segment lost 10 bases and the V segment lost 5 bases, leaving 13 bases of the junction unmatched. CDR3 size: 15 residues. Germline assignment: CDR1 SEHNR and CDR2 FQNEAQ (reference sequence).

The V call is TRBV7-3, the J call TRBJ2-2; 8 bases map to TRBD2. This CDR3 is 18 amino acids long. Per the germline V gene, CDR1 is SGHTA and CDR2 is FQGTGA. The J segment lost 5 bases and the V segment lost 5 bases, leaving 16 bases of the junction unmatched. CDR3 sequence: CASSKHGTRVDATGELFF. The CDR3 coding sequence is TGTGCCAGCAGCAAACACGGGACTAGAGTAGATGCTACCGGGGAGCTGTTTTTT.

V is TRBV7-8 and J is TRBJ1-2, with 7 bases that match TRBD1. There are 17 residues in the CDR3. Trimming at V came to 5 bases and at J to 2 bases, leaving 14 bases not matched to a gene. CDR1 and CDR2 from the germline V gene are SGHVS and FQNEAQ. CDR3 in DNA: TGTGCCAGCAGCCACCCAATGCTGGAGGGACAGAACTATGGCTACACCTTC. The encoded protein is CASSHPMLEGQNYGYTF. Based on the CDR3 plus reference TRBV7-8 and TRBJ1-2, the full variable domain is GAGVSQSPRYKVAKRGQDVALRCDPISGHVSLFWYQQALGQGPEFLTYFQNEAQLDKSGLPSDRFFAERPEGSVSTLKIQRTQQEDSAVYLCASSHPMLEGQNYGYTFGSGTRLTVV.

V is TRBV5-1 and J is TRBJ1-2; the D gene is possibly TRBD1 (5 bases). CDR1 and CDR2 from the germline V gene are SGHRS and YFSETQ. Trimming pared 4 bases from V and 5 bases from J, leaving 15 bases between. The CDR3 loop spans 14 amino acids. DNA of the CDR3: TGCGCCAGCAGCCGAGGGACTGAGATTTATGGCTACACCTTC. Its protein is CASSRGTEIYGYTF. Full variable domain (rest looked up from reference TRBV5-1 and TRBJ1-2): KAGVTQTPRYLIKTRGQQVTLSCSPISGHRSVSWYQQTPGQGLQFLFEYFSETQRNKGNFPGRFSGRQFSNSRSEMNVSTLELGDSALYLCASSRGTEIYGYTFGSGTRLTVV.

This rearrangement joins TRBV5-6 to TRBJ2-1; 9 bases align to TRBD1. The CDR3 length is 16 residues. The V and J ends lost 0 bases and 2 bases, in that order; junction bases with no gene match: 3. The germline CDR1 and CDR2 sequences are SGHDT and YYEEEE. The CDR3 nucleotides read TGTGCCAGCAGCTTGGTGGGACAGGGCACCTACAATGAGCAGTTCTTC. It codes for CASSLVGQGTYNEQFF.

This clone was observed a handful of times. The chain recombines TRBV9 with TRBJ1-1; 7 positions match TRBD1. Germline CDR1 is SGDLS and CDR2 is YYNGEE. The CDR3 consists of 15 residues. V lost 3 bases, J lost 0 bases, and 5 bases stayed unmatched. CDR3 bases: TGTGCCAGCAGCGGACCAGGGGGACTGAACACTGAAGCTTTCTTT. Protein product: CASSGPGGLNTEAFF.

This clone was observed a few times. V gene TRBV6-1 combines with J gene TRBJ1-2; no clear D. The CDR3 is 11 residues long. Trimming shortened V by 8 bases and J by 5 bases, and 9 bases separated the two germline ends. Germline V CDR1 and CDR2: MNHNS, SASEGT. CDR3 sequence: CASVSGYGYTF. The CDR3 region has the DNA TGTGCCAGCGTTAGCGGATATGGCTACACCTTC.

The rearrangement uses TRBV4-1 and TRBJ2-7, with D maybe TRBD1 (6 bases). CDR3 length equals 17 residues. V shed 0 bases and J shed 4 bases, with 19 bases lying between them. Germline lookup yields CDR1 MGHRA and CDR2 YSYEKL. This CDR3 reads CASSQDRDTHGTYEQYF. CDR3 bases: TGCGCCAGCAGCCAAGACCGGGACACCCATGGAACTTACGAGCAGTACTTC.

J is TRBJ1-2 and V is TRBV7-2; TRBD1 is a possible D gene (6 bases). V lost 2 bases, J lost 5 bases, and 24 bases lay in between. The CDR3 covers 18 residues. From germline, CDR1 is SGHTA and CDR2 FQGNSA. The DNA of the CDR3 is TGTGCCAGCAGCTTATCGTCCTCGGGGACACAGCGACAATATGGCTACACCTTC. This gives the protein CASSLSSSGTQRQYGYTF.

J is TRBJ2-7 and V is TRBV7-9, with a tentative D call TRBD1 (6 bases). Trimming shortened V by 5 bases and J by 0 bases, and 11 bases separated the two germline ends. Germline V CDR1 and CDR2: SEHNR, FQNEAQ (reference sequence). The CDR3 has 14 residues. CDR3 region: CASSPRDISYEQYV. Written as DNA, the CDR3 is TGTGCCAGCAGCCCGAGGGACATCTCCTACGAGCAGTACGTC.

J is TRBJ2-3 and V is TRBV4-2, with 7 bases lining up with TRBD2. This CDR3 spans 15 amino acids. CDR1 LGHNA and CDR2 YNFKEQ come from the germline V gene. V dropped 4 bases and J dropped 0; count of bases not matched to a gene: 4. The CDR3 here is CASSRLGGSTDTQYF. The CDR3 coding sequence is TGTGCCAGCAGCCGGCTGGGGGGGAGCACAGATACGCAGTATTTT.

This chain uses TRBV14 with TRBJ2-7; a possible D gene is TRBD1 (6 bases). V lost 1 base, J lost 3 bases, and 10 bases lay in between. The length of the CDR3 is 14 residues. Germline values: CDR1 SGHDN, CDR2 FVKESK. For the CDR3, the DNA is TGTGCCAGCAGCCAAGGCGGACAGCTCTACGAGCAGTACGTC. Amino acid sequence: CASSQGGQLYEQYV.

This chain links TRBV5-5 with TRBJ2-5; the match to TRBD2 covers 16 bases. J was trimmed by 5 bases and V by 3 bases; bases with no gene match: 7. Germline V lookup: CDR1 SGHKS, CDR2 YYEKEE (reference sequence). The CDR3 covers 17 residues. CDR3 sequence: CASSWGLAGGPGETQYF. Written as DNA, the CDR3 is TGTGCCAGCAGCTGGGGACTAGCGGGAGGGCCCGGGGAGACCCAGTACTTC.

The rearrangement uses TRBV28 and TRBJ2-3; weak D call: TRBD1 (6 bases). Trimming stripped 2 bases from V and 3 bases from J, with 15 bases between. The CDR3 contains 16 residues. Per the germline V gene, CDR1 is MDHEN and CDR2 is SYDVKM. CDR3 sequence reads: CASSLMGAQGTDTQYF. The CDR3 nucleotides read TGTGCCAGCAGTTTAATGGGGGCCCAAGGGACAGATACGCAGTATTTT.

This chain links TRBV7-2 with TRBJ1-1, with D possibly matching TRBD1 (5 bases). CDR1 and CDR2 (germline): SGHTA, FQGNSA. V dropped 2 bases and J dropped 4 bases, with 8 bases sitting between them. The CDR3 contains 13 residues. The CDR3 nucleotides are TGTGCCAGCAGCTTAACACAGGTCACTGAAGCTTTCTTT. It specifies CASSLTQVTEAFF.

V is TRBV19 and J is TRBJ2-1, with TRBD2 matching over 11 bases. Germline V gene sequence: CDR1 LNHDA, CDR2 SQIVND (reference sequence). The CDR3 totals 16 residues. V was pared by 5 bases and J by 4 bases, with 7 bases of the junction left unmatched. The CDR3 DNA reads TGTGCCAGTAGTCCGTTAGCGGGAGGGCCTTACAATGAGCAGTTCTTC. This translates into CASSPLAGGPYNEQFF.